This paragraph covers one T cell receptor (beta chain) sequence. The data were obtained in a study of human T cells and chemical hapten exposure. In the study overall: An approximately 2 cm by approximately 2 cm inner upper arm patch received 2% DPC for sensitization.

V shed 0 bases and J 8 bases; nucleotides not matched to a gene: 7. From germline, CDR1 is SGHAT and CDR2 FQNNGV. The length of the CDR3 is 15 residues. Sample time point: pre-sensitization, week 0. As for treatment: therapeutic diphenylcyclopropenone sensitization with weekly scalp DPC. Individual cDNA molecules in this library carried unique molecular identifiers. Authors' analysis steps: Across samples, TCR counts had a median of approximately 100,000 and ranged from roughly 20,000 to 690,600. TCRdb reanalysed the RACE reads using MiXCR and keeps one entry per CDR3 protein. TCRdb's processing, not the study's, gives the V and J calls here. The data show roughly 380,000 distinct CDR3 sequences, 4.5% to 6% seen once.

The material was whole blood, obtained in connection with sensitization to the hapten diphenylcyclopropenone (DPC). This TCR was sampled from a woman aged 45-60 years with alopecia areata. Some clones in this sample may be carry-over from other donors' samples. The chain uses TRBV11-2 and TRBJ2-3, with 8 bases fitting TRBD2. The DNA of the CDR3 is TGTGCCAGCAGCTTAGAAGGGGCGGGGGGTCCTACGCAGTATTTT. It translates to CASSLEGAGGPTQYF.